This T cell receptor beta chain derives from a study of T cell responses to AZD1222 COVID-19 vaccine. The CDR3 length is 14 residues. V trimming: 5 bases; J trimming: 7 bases; junction bases outside the gene matches: 7. Germline CDR1 LNHDA, CDR2 SQIVND (reference sequence). Repertoires were generated with immunoSEQ multiplex PCR, while TCRdb's copy carries only in-frame clones and drops some. Among about 140,000 clones listed, around 90% were seen once. Study-wide findings and caveats: Donor demographics were predominantly white British with a female majority; clonal diversity may be underestimated. Spike-specific TCRs gained breadth and depth after people received two AZD1222 doses.

On this clone itself: Antigen unknown.

The rearrangement joins TRBV19 to TRBJ2-1, with TRBD2 matching 8 bases. This TCR came from an adult who received the AZD1222 COVID-19 vaccine. This specimen consisted of peripheral blood, obtained 28 days after the second AZD1222 dose. CDR3 amino acids: CASSGSGGANEQFF. The CDR3 coding sequence is TGTGCCAGTAGTGGGTCCGGGGGGGCGAATGAGCAGTTCTTC.